The rows below give T cell receptor beta chains drawn from one sample of a study of CD8 T cells in ankylosing spondylitis. TCRdb redid the calling of the 5' RACE reads with MiXCR, one entry per CDR3 protein. In the table there are more than 650,000 distinct CDR3 sequences, 12% of which are singletons. The sequencing input was blood, either unsorted or a sorted T cell fraction (not recorded which). The receptors shown here come from a male donor with ankylosing spondylitis. The CDR3 runs from the conserved cysteine through the conserved F or W. The D gene is left open where the match is weak. Size is stated for part of the rows, as once, few or many counts, or as a class when the clone is expanded.

D gene	J gene	clone size	V gene	CDR3 protein	CDR3 DNA
NA	TRBJ1-2	NA	TRBV15	CATSRDHSMRGYTF	TGTGCCACCAGCAGAGATCACAGCATGCGGGGCTACACCTTC
NA	TRBJ2-7	few	TRBV28	CASRVANSAYEQYF	TGTGCCAGCAGGGTGGCGAATTCGGCGTACGAGCAGTACTTC
TRBD2	TRBJ2-3	few	TRBV6-2/TRBV6-3	CASSYFPWTGRGTDTQYF	TGTGCCAGCAGTTATTTTCCCTGGACCGGGAGGGGCACAGATACGCAGTATTTT
NA	TRBJ2-7	NA	TRBV4-3	CASSQGRGTYEQYF	TGCGCCAGCAGCCAAGGAAGGGGAACCTACGAGCAGTACTTC
TRBD2	TRBJ2-1	many	TRBV24-1	CATRCPSGRDWYNEQFF	TGTGCCACCAGATGCCCGAGCGGGAGAGATTGGTACAATGAGCAGTTCTTC
NA	TRBJ2-1	NA	TRBV4-1	CASSPFGRPYNEQFF	TGCGCCAGCAGCCCCTTCGGCAGACCCTACAATGAGCAGTTCTTC
TRBD1	TRBJ1-1	many	TRBV10-3	CAMRTGRDTEAFF	TGTGCCATGAGGACAGGGCGGGACACTGAAGCTTTCTTT
TRBD1	TRBJ1-6	NA	TRBV28	CASSFGDRDNSPLHF	TGTGCCAGCAGTTTTGGGGACAGGGATAATTCACCCCTCCACTTT
TRBD2	TRBJ2-1	NA	TRBV11-1	CASIAGKGYSYNEQFF	TGTGCCAGTATAGCGGGGAAAGGGTACTCCTACAATGAGCAGTTCTTC
TRBD1	TRBJ2-5	few	TRBV20-1	CSALSGGGYQETQYF	TGCAGTGCTCTCTCAGGGGGCGGGTACCAAGAGACCCAGTACTTC
NA	TRBJ1-3	few	TRBV12-3/TRBV12-4	CASSLWGISGNTIYF	TGTGCCAGCAGTTTATGGGGAATTAGCGGAAACACCATATATTTT
NA	TRBJ2-3	NA	TRBV7-8	CASSYPVADTQYF	TGTGCCAGCAGCTACCCCGTAGCAGATACGCAGTATTTT
TRBD2	TRBJ2-1	NA	TRBV7-7	CASGTSGAGRQFF	TGTGCTTCTGGGACTAGCGGGGCCGGGCGGCAGTTCTTC
NA	TRBJ2-2	NA	TRBV12-3/TRBV12-4	CASRRRDSSDGELFF	TGTGCCAGCAGGCGCCGGGACTCCTCTGACGGGGAGCTGTTTTTT
NA	TRBJ2-3	few	TRBV5-5	CASSYSKSRTDTQYF	TGTGCCAGCAGCTATAGCAAATCCCGTACAGATACGCAGTATTTT
NA	TRBJ2-7	few	TRBV24-1	CATSDPRRPYEQYF	TGTGCCACCAGTGACCCGAGAAGGCCCTACGAGCAGTACTTC
NA	TRBJ1-1	NA	TRBV25-1	CASSGLRGYGNTEAFF	TGTGCCAGCAGTGGACTCAGGGGCTATGGGAACACTGAAGCTTTCTTT
NA	TRBJ2-2	many	TRBV29-1	CSVWTEHGELFF	TGCAGCGTTTGGACGGAGCACGGGGAGCTGTTTTTT
TRBD1	TRBJ1-1	NA	TRBV5-1	CASSPGGLNTEAFF	TGCGCCAGCAGTCCAGGGGGTCTGAACACTGAAGCTTTCTTT
NA	TRBJ2-1	few	TRBV7-2	CASSFQGHAAQQFF	TGTGCCAGCAGCTTCCAGGGACACGCCGCCCAGCAGTTCTTC
NA	TRBJ1-3	few	TRBV27	CASSLKAYGNTIYF	TGTGCCAGCAGTTTAAAAGCCTATGGAAACACCATATATTTT
NA	TRBJ2-5	NA	TRBV6-1	CASTHAGRHQETQYF	TGTGCCAGCACCCACGCGGGACGCCACCAAGAGACCCAGTACTTC
TRBD1	TRBJ1-6	NA	TRBV2	CASSALTGGGRGSPLHF	TGTGCCAGCAGCGCTCTTACAGGGGGAGGTCGTGGTTCACCCCTCCACTTT
TRBD1	TRBJ2-7	few	TRBV28	CASSLSLGQGAQEQYF	TGTGCCAGCAGTTTATCCCTCGGACAGGGGGCGCAGGAGCAGTACTTC
NA	TRBJ2-7	few	TRBV28	CASSLSPTGYGEQYF	TGTGCCAGCAGTTTATCCCCGACGGGCTACGGTGAGCAGTACTTC
NA	TRBJ2-3	few	TRBV12-5	CASGLVWDGQTSTDTQYF	TGTGCTAGTGGTTTAGTCTGGGACGGGCAGACTAGCACAGATACGCAGTATTTT
TRBD2	TRBJ2-1	few	TRBV18	CASSQLAGGPDEQFF	TGTGCCAGCTCGCAACTAGCGGGAGGCCCCGATGAGCAGTTCTTC
NA	TRBJ2-5	NA	TRBV20-1	CSAKVAETQYF	TGCAGTGCTAAAGTTGCGGAGACCCAGTACTTC